The present T cell receptor beta chain was sequenced within a study of blood T cell repertoires in COVID-19. The data were produced by immunoSEQ multiplex PCR, yet TCRdb's version contains in-frame clones alone and is incomplete. The sample lists around 170,000 clones, approximately 78% occurring once. One Seattle source followed patients from active infection through their disease course. The length of the CDR3 is 14 residues. The ends lost 3 bases at V and 6 bases at J; junction bases unmatched: 1. The V gene's germline CDR1 is MNHEY and CDR2 SVGAGI. The sequence came from a woman aged 80 or over with COVID-19, enrolled during active disease. The specimen was peripheral blood. The rearrangement uses TRBV6-5 and TRBJ2-3, with 12 positions matching TRBD2. Written as DNA, the CDR3 is TGTGCCAGCAGTTATGGGACTAGCGGGGATACGCAGTATTTT. It yields the protein CASSYGTSGDTQYF.